A selection of T cell receptor beta chains follows, all from one sample in a study of T cells in Graves' hyperthyroidism and ophthalmopathy. TCRdb reprocessed the multiplex PCR reads via MiXCR and lists one record per CDR3 protein. The sample has fewer than 550,000 distinct CDR3 sequences; roughly 25% are singletons. The sequenced material came from blood. All receptors derive from a woman aged 30 to 39 with Graves' ophthalmopathy. Each CDR3 is given with its conserved first and last residue.

j_gene,v_gene,len,CDR3aa
TRBJ2-2,TRBV12-3/TRBV12-4,15,CASSQTGTITGELFF
TRBJ1-1,TRBV12-5,13,CASGPQGNTEAFF
TRBJ2-7,TRBV12-3/TRBV12-4,16,CASSSGWGDSSYEQYF
TRBJ2-5,TRBV6-5,15,CASSYSWGVEETQYF
TRBJ2-2,TRBV6-5,15,CASSYSGGQGGELFF
TRBJ1-5,TRBV12-3/TRBV12-4,14,CASSFRGSDQPQHF
TRBJ2-7,TRBV6-2/TRBV6-3,18,CASSYSGGIQSHLYEQYF
TRBJ1-5,TRBV16,14,CASSPDTSNQPQHF
TRBJ2-2,TRBV5-5,15,CASSFPDREAGELFF
TRBJ1-2,TRBV4-1,17,CASSQAYLPRRDYGYTF
TRBJ2-7,TRBV6-1,14,CASSDSGSPYEQYF
TRBJ1-2,TRBV6-5,13,CASSSPRRYGYTF
TRBJ2-7,TRBV2,13,CASTLDSYYEQYF
TRBJ1-1,TRBV27,15,CASSPHNGGGTEAFF
TRBJ2-7,TRBV7-2,13,CASSHGQRYEQYF
TRBJ2-2,TRBV6-2/TRBV6-3,12,CASSYIFGELFF
TRBJ2-7,TRBV27,16,CASSISTGGSLYEQYF
TRBJ1-2,TRBV6-2/TRBV6-3,11,CASRTVYGYTF
TRBJ2-2,TRBV6-1,14,CASSEAGDIRELFF
TRBJ2-5,TRBV7-9,15,CASSPGTSGEETQYF
TRBJ1-5,TRBV19,15,CASKTQSYGNQPQHF
TRBJ2-7,TRBV6-1,13,CASGKAVTYEQYF
TRBJ2-6,TRBV6-1,14,CASSRQGQANVLTF
TRBJ1-5,TRBV19,15,CASSMVGRDNQPQHF
TRBJ2-7,TRBV19,14,CASSYDGQGAEQYF
TRBJ2-7,TRBV18,14,CASSPSNRAYEQYF
TRBJ2-5,TRBV5-4,15,CASSLWGAFQETKYF
TRBJ1-2,TRBV7-9,15,CASSHSGGLGYGYTF
TRBJ1-2,TRBV2,14,CASSGTGFGYGYTF
TRBJ1-1,TRBV2,15,CASSGRQDRGTEAFF
TRBJ1-2,TRBV6-2/TRBV6-3,11,CASSYSKGYTF
TRBJ2-7,TRBV10-3,16,CAISDSLQGKNREQYF
TRBJ2-7,TRBV29-1,13,CSVEDQDGYEQYF
TRBJ2-1,TRBV6-2/TRBV6-3,14,CASSYKREYNEQFF
TRBJ2-5,TRBV3-1,18,CASSRTGVQAGFQETQYF
TRBJ1-1,TRBV6-5,13,CASNRQGASEAFF
TRBJ1-5,TRBV2,14,CASASRVGNQPQHF
TRBJ1-2,TRBV7-2,14,CASSPRGQVYGYTF
TRBJ2-7,TRBV12-3/TRBV12-4,14,CASITGPGLNEQYF
TRBJ1-1,TRBV7-2,12,CASSRDNTEAFF
TRBJ2-2,TRBV12-3/TRBV12-4,18,CASSSPQWGLVGTGELFF
TRBJ2-7,TRBV5-1,14,CASSLSGSTYEQYF
TRBJ2-7,TRBV6-1,13,CASRDRGSYEQYF
TRBJ2-5,TRBV28,16,CASSAHPRESGETQYF